This paragraph covers one TCR beta chain sequence. Next came a second PCR, run for about 7 to 12 cycles, which used a sample-barcoded 5' primer along with a J-beta primer mix. TCRdb recomputed calls from the 5' RACE reads with MiXCR, one row per CDR3 protein. The profile shows about 1.1 million distinct CDR3 sequences, roughly two fifths of them singletons. The sample originates from a study of blood T cells in healthy people across ages. The CDR3 consists of 11 residues. From germline, CDR1 is MNHEY and CDR2 SVGAGI. V lost 5 bases to trimming and J lost 6 bases, with 6 bases between them. This sequence was found in a man aged 18 to 29 in good health. Material: blood. The chain couples TRBV6-5 to TRBJ2-3; no reliable D call. CDR3 amino acids: CASSNKDTQYF. For the CDR3, the DNA is TGTGCCAGCAGTAACAAGGATACGCAGTATTTT.